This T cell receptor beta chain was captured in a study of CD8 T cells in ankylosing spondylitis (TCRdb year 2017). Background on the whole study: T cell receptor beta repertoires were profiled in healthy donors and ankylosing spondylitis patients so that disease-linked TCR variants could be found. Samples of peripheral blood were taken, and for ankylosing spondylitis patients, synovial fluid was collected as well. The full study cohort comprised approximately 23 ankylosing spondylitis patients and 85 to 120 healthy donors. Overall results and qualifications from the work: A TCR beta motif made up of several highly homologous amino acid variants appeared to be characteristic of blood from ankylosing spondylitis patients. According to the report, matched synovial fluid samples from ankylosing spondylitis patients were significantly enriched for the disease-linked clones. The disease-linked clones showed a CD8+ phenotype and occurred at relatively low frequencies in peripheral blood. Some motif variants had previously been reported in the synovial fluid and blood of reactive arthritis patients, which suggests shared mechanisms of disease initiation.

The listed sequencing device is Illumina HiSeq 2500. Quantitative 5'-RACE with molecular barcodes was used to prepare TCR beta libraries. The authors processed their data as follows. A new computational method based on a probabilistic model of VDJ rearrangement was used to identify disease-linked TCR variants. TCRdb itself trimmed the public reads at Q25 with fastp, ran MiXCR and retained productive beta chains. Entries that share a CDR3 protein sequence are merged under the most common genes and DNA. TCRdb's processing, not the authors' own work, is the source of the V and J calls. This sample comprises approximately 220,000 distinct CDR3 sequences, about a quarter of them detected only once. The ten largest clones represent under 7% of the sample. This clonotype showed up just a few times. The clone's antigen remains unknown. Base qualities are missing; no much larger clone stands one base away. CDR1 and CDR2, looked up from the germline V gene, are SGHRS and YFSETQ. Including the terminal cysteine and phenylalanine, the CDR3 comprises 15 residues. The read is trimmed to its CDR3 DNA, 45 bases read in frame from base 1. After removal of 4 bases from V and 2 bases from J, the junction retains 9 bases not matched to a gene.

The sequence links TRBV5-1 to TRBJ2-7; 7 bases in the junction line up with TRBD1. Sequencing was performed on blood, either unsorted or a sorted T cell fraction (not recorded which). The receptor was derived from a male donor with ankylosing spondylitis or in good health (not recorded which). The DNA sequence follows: TGCGCCAGCAGCCGTGGGGACAGCGATACCTACGAGCAGTACTTC. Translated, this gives CASSRGDSDTYEQYF.